The 15 T cell receptor beta chains in this list originate from one sample, sequenced in a study of T cell clonality in common variable immunodeficiency. The data were produced by immunoSEQ multiplex PCR, yet TCRdb's version contains in-frame clones alone and is incomplete. The profile covers more than 30,000 clones, none occurring a single time. Input material: peripheral blood mononuclear cells. The receptors come from a person aged 18 to 70 in good health.

With regard to this clone: The read ends 3 residues shy of where the CDR3 ends; the end is completed using the germline J gene. The chain carries TRBV19 and TRBJ1-5; D is unclear. Per germline, CDR1 LNHDA and CDR2 SQIVND (reference sequence). This CDR3 is 14 amino acids long. Trimming pared 3 bases from V and 6 bases from J, leaving 12 bases between. The CDR3 bases that were read are TGTGCCAGTAGTATGGAAGGTGGACTTCAGCCC. Protein product: CASSMEGGLQP. The whole CDR3 is CASSMEGGLQPQHF.

This clone was observed many times. The read terminates 3 residues before the CDR3 end, so the remaining end is supplied by the germline J gene. V and J are TRBV11-2 and TRBJ1-1; D gene ambiguous. In germline, CDR1 is SGHAT, CDR2 FQNNGV. The CDR3 contains 13 residues. V was pared by 2 bases and J by 1 base, with 5 bases between. The CDR3 loop is CASSLLKNTEAFF. Partial CDR3 DNA: TGTGCCAGCAGCTTACTAAAGAACACTGAA.

This clone has only a few counts. The read terminates 3 residues ahead of where the CDR3 ends, so the germline J gene completes it. The J gene is TRBJ2-1, the V gene TRBV7-2, with D possibly matching TRBD2 (5 bases). This CDR3 has 18 residues. Germline V CDR1 and CDR2: SGHTA, FQGNSA. Between the trimmed V and J ends, which lost 0 bases and 5 bases, there was a span of 20 bases. The CDR3 spells CASSLASGRRAGDNEQFF. The DNA read from the CDR3 is TGTGCCAGCAGCTTAGCTAGTGGACGGCGGGCTGGCGACAATGAG.

Ten or more counts support this clone. Sequencing ends 3 residues short of the CDR3 end; the germline J gene provides the rest. The J gene is TRBJ2-2, the V gene TRBV4-1; 7 bases agree with TRBD1. The CDR3 is 15 residues long. Germline CDR1 reads MGHRA; CDR2 reads YSYEKL. The CDR3 bases that were read are TGCGCCAGCAGCCAAGAGACAGGGATGGGCCTCCCG. Its protein product is CASSQETGMGLP. The full CDR3 protein is CASSQETGMGLPLFF.

This clone was found many times. The read ends 3 residues shy of where the CDR3 ends; the end is completed using the germline J gene. The chain has TRBV11-2 and TRBJ1-3, with D perhaps matching TRBD1 (6 bases). V was pared by 4 bases and J by 4 bases, with 14 bases between. CDR3 size: 15 residues. Germline V gene sequence: CDR1 SGHAT, CDR2 FQNNGV. The DNA read from the CDR3 is TGTGCCAGCAGCTCACTCAGGGGTACCGGAAACACC. Translating gives CASSSLRGTGNT. The complete CDR3 protein is CASSSLRGTGNTIYF.

This clone came up many times. The CDR3 goes on 3 residues after the read ends, and that part is filled in from the germline J gene. The chain combines TRBV30 with TRBJ1-5, with a possible D match to TRBD1 (5 bases). The CDR3 is made up of 15 amino acids. Per the germline V gene, CDR1 is GTSNPN and CDR2 is SVGIG (reference sequence). V lost 0 bases, J lost 4 bases, and 13 bases lay in between. The CDR3 bases that were read are TGTGCCTGGAGTGTTGGGGCGTCCGTTAATCAGCCC. As protein: CAWSVGASVNQP. The entire CDR3 protein is CAWSVGASVNQPQHF.

This clone was counted many times. With the read ending 3 residues before the CDR3 end, the germline J gene is used to fill in that end. This chain connects TRBV2 to TRBJ1-2; D is unresolved. Germline-derived CDR1 and CDR2 are SNHLY and FYNNEI. V lost 2 bases and J lost 7, with 14 bases in between. The length of the CDR3 is 14 residues. CDR3 bases read: TGTGCCAGCAGTGAAACGACCGGCGGAAGTGGC. Translating gives CASSETTGGSG. In full, the CDR3 is CASSETTGGSGYTF. Combining the CDR3 with reference TRBV2 and TRBJ1-2 gives the whole variable domain EPEVTQTPSHQVTQMGQEVILRCVPISNHLYFYWYRQILGQKVEFLVSFYNNEISEKSEIFDDQFSVERPDGSNFTLKIRSTKLEDSAMYFCASSETTGGSGYTFGSGTRLTVV.

This clone has a count of ten or more. With the read ending 3 residues before the CDR3 end, the germline J gene is used to fill in that end. The J gene is TRBJ2-5, the V gene TRBV19; 9 bases fit TRBD2. The CDR3 sequence is 15 residues long. Germline V gene data show CDR1 as LNHDA and CDR2 as SQIVND (reference sequence). V shed 3 bases and J 2 bases; nucleotides not matched to a gene: 4. The CDR3 reads CASSIRAGGQETQYF. Incomplete CDR3 DNA: TGTGCCAGTAGTATTCGAGCGGGGGGACAAGAGACC.

This clone was seen at least ten times. The missing CDR3 end, 3 residues past where the read stops, is filled in from the germline J gene. The rearrangement joins TRBV20-1 to TRBJ1-2; maybe TRBD1 (6 bases). Trimming removed 6 bases at V and 4 bases at J, with 24 bases between. Germline V gene data show CDR1 as DFQATT and CDR2 as SNEGSKA (reference sequence). CDR3 size: 16 residues. The CDR3 is CSAHLGRGFQGYGYTF. The CDR3 DNA, read in part, is TGCAGTGCCCACCTCGGGAGGGGGTTTCAGGGCTATGGC.

This clone has at least ten counts. The CDR3 DNA, read in part, is TGTGCCACCAATGACAGGACTGCCTACAATGAG. Translated, it gives CATNDRTAYNE. The whole CDR3 protein reads CATNDRTAYNEQFF. J is TRBJ2-1 and V is TRBV15, with D perhaps matching TRBD1 (6 bases). The read terminates 3 residues before the CDR3 end, so the remaining end is supplied by the germline J gene. Germline values: CDR1 LNHNV, CDR2 YYDKDF (reference sequence). This CDR3 has 14 residues. With 7 bases removed from V and 2 bases from J, the gap between germline ends came to 12 bases.

This clone has ten or more counts. From the germline J gene comes the end of the CDR3, since the read stops 3 residues before it. This chain links TRBV5-1 with TRBJ2-2; 10 nucleotides line up with TRBD2. V dropped 4 bases and J dropped 3; count of bases not matched to a gene: 3. CDR1 SGHRS and CDR2 YFSETQ come from the germline V gene. This CDR3 is 15 amino acids long. The CDR3 bases that were read are TGCGCCAGCAGCCTGCTAGCGGGAGACACCGGGGAG. Translated: CASSLLAGDTGE. The full CDR3 protein reads CASSLLAGDTGELFF. The full variable domain, its missing parts supplied by reference TRBV5-1 and TRBJ2-2, is KAGVTQTPRYLIKTRGQQVTLSCSPISGHRSVSWYQQTPGQGLQFLFEYFSETQRNKGNFPGRFSGRQFSNSRSEMNVSTLELGDSALYLCASSLLAGDTGELFFGEGSRLTVL.

This clone was counted ten times or more. The read ends 3 residues shy of where the CDR3 ends; the end is completed using the germline J gene. This chain links TRBV2 with TRBJ1-2; D unresolved. This CDR3 contains 14 residues. CDR1 SNHLY and CDR2 FYNNEI come from the germline V gene. The ends were cut back, 3 bases at V and 4 bases at J, with 12 bases in the middle. The CDR3 region is CASSETLPSYGYTF. The CDR3 bases that were read are TGTGCCAGCAGTGAGACCCTTCCTAGCTATGGC. The whole variable domain, remainder taken from reference TRBV2 and TRBJ1-2, is EPEVTQTPSHQVTQMGQEVILRCVPISNHLYFYWYRQILGQKVEFLVSFYNNEISEKSEIFDDQFSVERPDGSNFTLKIRSTKLEDSAMYFCASSETLPSYGYTFGSGTRLTVV.

This clone was counted ten times or more. The read ends 3 residues early relative to the CDR3; the germline J gene fills the gap. The V and J genes are TRBV5-6 and TRBJ1-1; D gene ambiguous. The V end was cut by 4 bases, the J end by 6 bases, with 10 bases between. Germline CDR1 SGHDT, CDR2 YYEEEE. This CDR3 spans 12 amino acids. Partial CDR3 DNA: TGTGCCAGCAGCGTAAGTAGCTCTGAA. As protein: CASSVSSSE. The CDR3 in its entirety is CASSVSSSEAFF.

This clone was picked up many times. The CDR3 spells CASSSGLAGEQFF. CDR3 bases read: TGTGCCAGCAGCTCGGGCCTCGCGGGTGAG. The V gene is TRBV7-9, the J gene TRBJ2-1; TRBD2 is a possible D gene (5 bases). With the read ending 3 residues before the CDR3 end, the germline J gene is used to fill in that end. Germline CDR1 reads SEHNR; CDR2 reads FQNEAQ (reference sequence). The CDR3 is 13 amino acids. V was cut by 4 bases and J by 9 bases, with 13 bases left in between.

This clone came up many times. Read sequence stops 3 residues before the CDR3 end, and the germline J gene provides the missing end. The chain carries TRBV4-2 and TRBJ1-2, with no clear D. CDR1 is LGHNA, CDR2 YNFKEQ, per germline. The V gene lost 4 bases and the J gene lost 2 bases, with 14 bases spanning the gap. The CDR3 contains 15 residues. CDR3 amino acids: CASSPYTESNYGYTF. The sequenced CDR3 bases are TGTGCCAGCAGCCCTTATACAGAGTCCAACTATGGC.